This TCR beta chain was captured in a study of T cell changes during pregnancy in multiple sclerosis. V shed 4 bases and J 3 bases; nucleotides not matched to a gene: 6. This CDR3 comprises 15 residues. From germline, CDR1 is SGHRS and CDR2 YFSETQ. The data were produced by immunoSEQ multiplex PCR, yet TCRdb's version contains in-frame clones alone and is incomplete. The sample has 45,000 to 70,000 clones, roughly 92% seen once. The material was peripheral blood, obtained in the third trimester of pregnancy. The chain links TRBV5-1 to TRBJ2-2, with 7 bases fitting TRBD2. This sequence originates from a female donor in good health, enrolled as a control in a pregnancy study. The DNA of the CDR3 is TGCGCCAGCAGCGCGGGGGACCGGTACACCGGGGAGCTGTTTTTT. It translates to CASSAGDRYTGELFF.